The 22 T cell receptor beta chains given below trace back to one sample, sequenced in a study of T cells in Graves' hyperthyroidism and ophthalmopathy. TCR beta CDR3 region amplification was performed from RNA transcripts. The TCR CDR3 was amplified in a first-round RT-PCR using the HTBI primer set. TCRdb re-called the multiplex PCR reads with MiXCR, one entry per CDR3 protein. Here the sample spans 350,000 or so distinct CDR3 sequences, about a sixth being singletons. Sequencing used blood. The receptors come from a middle-aged woman with Graves' ophthalmopathy.

This clonotype was observed at least ten times. This sequence joins TRBV13 and TRBJ1-1, with TRBD1 matching 7 bases. V gave up 5 bases and J gave up 5 bases; unmatched junction bases: 8. Germline-derived CDR1 and CDR2 are PRHDT and FYEKMQ (reference sequence). The CDR3 sequence is 14 residues long. CDR3 sequence (DNA): TGTGCCAGCAGCGGAAAACAGGGGCGGACTGAAGCTTTCTTT. It codes for CASSGKQGRTEAFF.

V is TRBV19 and J is TRBJ2-7, with a tentative D call TRBD1 (6 bases). This CDR3 is 15 amino acids long. The germline V gene has CDR1 LNHDA and CDR2 SQIVND (reference sequence). Trimming stripped 3 bases from V and 4 bases from J, with 16 bases between. CDR3 DNA: TGTGCCAGTAGTATCATGGGGCCAGGGGAGTACGAGCAGTACTTC. It encodes CASSIMGPGEYEQYF.

There are a few counts of this clonotype. The J gene is TRBJ2-5, the V gene TRBV14; the D is unclear. The CDR3 contains 11 residues. Germline CDR1 and CDR2: SGHDN and FVKESK. The V end lost 0 bases, the J end lost 10 bases, and 6 bases lay between the germline ends. The CDR3 region has the DNA TGTGCCAGCAGCCAAGAAAGCTTCCAGTACTTC. Residues: CASSQESFQYF.

This clonotype was detected many times. This chain joins TRBV7-2 and TRBJ2-1, with 9 bases that match TRBD2. The V segment lost 5 bases and the J segment 0 bases; nucleotides outside the gene matches: 8. CDR1 SGHTA and CDR2 FQGNSA come from the germline V gene. The CDR3 loop spans 17 amino acids. The CDR3 coding sequence is TGTGCCAGCAGCCCCCGAGCGGGAGGAAGCTCCTACAATGAGCAGTTCTTC. Its translation: CASSPRAGGSSYNEQFF.

The chain couples TRBV11-2 to TRBJ2-5, with D perhaps matching TRBD1 (5 bases). This CDR3 spans 15 amino acids. With 4 bases removed from V and 2 bases from J, the gap between germline ends came to 14 bases. Germline lookup yields CDR1 SGHAT and CDR2 FQNNGV. The CDR3 DNA reads as TGTGCCAGCAGCTCCTATTCAGGGTGGCAAGAGACCCAGTACTTC. Translating it yields CASSSYSGWQETQYF.

This clonotype was counted many times. This chain uses TRBV28 with TRBJ1-5; 9 bases match TRBD1. Germline CDR1 and CDR2: MDHEN and SYDVKM. The CDR3 contains 17 residues. The V gene end was trimmed by 3 bases and the J gene end by 3 bases; junction bases not matched to a gene: 9. The DNA for the CDR3 is TGTGCCAGCAGTTTGGGGCCCGGGACAGGGAACAATCAGCCCCAGCATTTT. It specifies CASSLGPGTGNNQPQHF.

This chain links TRBV5-1 with TRBJ2-7; D gene uncertain. The CDR3 has 14 amino acids. The V gene lost 2 bases and the J gene lost 7 bases, with 16 bases spanning the gap. Per the germline V gene, CDR1 is SGHRS and CDR2 is YFSETQ. The CDR3 spells CASSFVQRMGEQYF. Here the CDR3 DNA reads TGCGCCAGCAGCTTTGTTCAACGGATGGGAGAGCAGTACTTC.

This clonotype was detected ten times or more. The J gene is TRBJ2-7, the V gene TRBV5-1; 7 bases agree with TRBD1. The CDR3 is 14 residues long. The germline gives CDR1 SGHRS, CDR2 YFSETQ. J gave up 7 bases and V 6 bases, and 13 bases lay outside the gene matches. Here the CDR3 DNA reads TGCGCCAGCAAGCTTAAGGGGGCGCCGGGTGAGCAGTACTTC. It codes for CASKLKGAPGEQYF.

In its sample, this clonotype was seen many times. This rearrangement joins TRBV30 to TRBJ1-1; D is perhaps TRBD1 (5 bases). Trimming cost V 5 bases and J 5 bases, with 9 bases left between them. The CDR3 length is 11 residues. Per germline, CDR1 GTSNPN and CDR2 SVGIG (reference sequence). The CDR3: CAWERGTEAFF. CDR3 sequence (DNA): TGTGCCTGGGAGAGGGGAACTGAAGCTTTCTTT.

This clonotype was seen only a few times. An end of the junction differs from the germline gene, which may be a read error. The genes are TRBV5-4 and TRBJ2-2; 10 bases line up with TRBD2. Germline loops: CDR1 SGHNT, CDR2 YYREEE (reference sequence). This CDR3 region has 18 residues. CDR3 coding DNA: TGTGCCCGCAGCTTGGGGCCTATAGCGGGAGGTAACACCGGGGAGCTGTTTTTT. Residues: CARSLGPIAGGNTGELFF.

Ten or more counts support this clonotype. The chain carries TRBV6-1 and TRBJ1-2; D unclear. Trimming took 2 bases from V and 3 from J, leaving 13 bases between them. Germline CDR1 reads MNHNS; CDR2 reads SASEGT. CDR3 length: 15 residues. The DNA of the CDR3 is TGTGCCAGCAGTGAATTCCCAGGCAACCACTATGGCTACACCTTC. It is translated as CASSEFPGNHYGYTF.

This clonotype appeared many times. The chain uses TRBV7-8 and TRBJ2-2, with D perhaps matching TRBD1 (6 bases). The V gene's germline CDR1 is SGHVS and CDR2 FQNEAQ. V lost 4 bases and J 5 bases, leaving 11 bases between the germline ends. The CDR3 extends over 14 amino acids. In nucleotides, the CDR3 is TGTGCCAGCAGCTCCAAAACAGGGACCGGGGAGCTGTTTTTT. It is translated as CASSSKTGTGELFF.

This clonotype was seen at least ten times. This chain connects TRBV19 to TRBJ2-7; 8 nucleotides agree with TRBD2. The CDR3 length is 16 residues. Per the germline V gene, CDR1 is LNHDA and CDR2 is SQIVND (reference sequence). After removal of 5 bases from V and 1 base from J, the junction contained 10 bases not matched to a gene. CDR3 region: CASSLYSGSLSYEQYF. For the CDR3, the DNA is TGTGCCAGTAGTTTATACAGCGGGAGTTTGTCCTACGAGCAGTACTTC.

This clonotype occurred many times. The V call is TRBV7-2, the J call TRBJ1-1; D not resolved. The CDR3 is made up of 14 amino acids. V lost 1 base, J lost 4 bases, and 10 bases lay in between. Per the germline V gene, CDR1 is SGHTA and CDR2 is FQGNSA. As DNA, the CDR3 is TGTGCCAGCAGCTTAGGGAGGTGGGTCACTGAAGCTTTCTTT. This encodes CASSLGRWVTEAFF.

This clonotype occurred many times. The rearrangement uses TRBV12-5 and TRBJ1-2; D uncertain. Germline CDR1 reads LGHNT; CDR2 reads FRNRAP. The CDR3 has 12 amino acids. V lost 6 bases and J 1 base, leaving 6 bases between the germline ends. The CDR3 region is CASGQVNYGYTF. The CDR3 bases are TGTGCTAGTGGCCAAGTTAACTATGGCTACACCTTC. Together with reference TRBV12-5 and TRBJ1-2, the CDR3 gives the full variable domain: DARVTQTPRHKVTEMGQEVTMRCQPILGHNTVFWYRQTMMQGLELLAYFRNRAPLDDSGMPKDRFSAEMPDATLATLKIQPSEPRDSAVYFCASGQVNYGYTFGSGTRLTVV.

This clonotype was observed at least ten times. The chain employs TRBV30 and TRBJ1-1; a weak D match, TRBD1 (5 bases). V lost 1 base, J lost 4 bases, and 7 bases lay in between. This CDR3 contains 12 residues. Germline V CDR1 and CDR2: GTSNPN, SVGIG (reference sequence). CDR3 nucleotide sequence: TGTGCCTGGAGTGGGGGCATCACTGAAGCTTTCTTT. Encoded protein: CAWSGGITEAFF.

This clonotype appeared many times. This chain uses TRBV7-2 with TRBJ2-4; a weak D match, TRBD1 (6 bases). Germline CDR1 is SGHTA and CDR2 is FQGNSA. The CDR3 covers 16 residues. Trimming stripped 0 bases from V and 6 bases from J, with 15 bases between. The CDR3 sequence is CASSLAGPGALNIQYF. DNA for the CDR3: TGTGCCAGCAGCTTAGCGGGCCCAGGGGCGCTAAACATTCAGTACTTC.

This clonotype was seen ten or more times. This rearrangement joins TRBV20-1 to TRBJ1-5, with D perhaps matching TRBD1 (5 bases). Germline CDR1 reads DFQATT; CDR2 reads SNEGSKA (reference sequence). The CDR3 consists of 13 residues. Trimming removed 5 bases from V and 7 bases from J, with 15 bases in between. CDR3 sequence: CSAFRGGGQPQHF. Here the CDR3 DNA reads TGCAGTGCTTTTCGGGGGGGAGGACAGCCCCAGCATTTT.

This clonotype was detected ten times or more. The V call is TRBV12-5, the J call TRBJ2-7; 10 bases map to TRBD2. This CDR3 has 17 amino acids. V lost 5 bases, J lost 2 bases, and 12 bases stayed unmatched. Per germline, CDR1 LGHNT and CDR2 FRNRAP. CDR3 bases: TGTGCTAGTGGTCCCTCAACTCGGACTAGCGGCGCCTACGAGCAGTACTTC. This sequence encodes CASGPSTRTSGAYEQYF.

This clonotype was counted at least ten times. The chain combines TRBV20-1 with TRBJ1-1; D call uncertain. Germline loops: CDR1 DFQATT, CDR2 SNEGSKA (reference sequence). The CDR3 covers 14 residues. The V end was cut by 1 base, the J end by 6 bases, with 15 bases between. The CDR3 DNA is TGCAGTGCTAGAGGTCGCCAGGCCGTCCCTGAAGCTTTCTTT. Translated: CSARGRQAVPEAFF.

This clonotype was seen many times. The chain recombines TRBV19 with TRBJ2-4; perhaps TRBD1 as D (6 bases). Trimming cost V 0 bases and J 6 bases, with 18 bases left between them. Germline V CDR1 and CDR2: LNHDA, SQIVND (reference sequence). This CDR3 spans 17 amino acids. The CDR3 sequence: CASSIEGASLGPNIQYF. The CDR3 DNA reads TGTGCCAGTAGTATAGAGGGGGCGTCGTTGGGACCAAACATTCAGTACTTC.

The V and J genes are TRBV28 and TRBJ1-1, with a weak D call TRBD1 (6 bases). The germline V gene encodes CDR1 MDHEN and CDR2 SYDVKM. Trimming removed 2 bases from V and 4 bases from J, with 14 bases in between. CDR3 length: 15 residues. The CDR3 nucleotides read TGTGCCAGCAGTTTAGGGGGGCCCCCGACCACTGAAGCTTTCTTT. Encoded protein: CASSLGGPPTTEAFF.